The T cell receptor beta chain under discussion was sequenced for a study of T cells after yellow fever vaccination. Study context: Where fractions had low cell numbers, libraries were prepared from them with the SMART-Seq v4 Ultra Low Input RNA kit. Study-wide points: Sorted repertoires could include abundant contaminating clonotypes from bulk cells. Re-detected after boosting: most primary clones, more than 95% of CD4 and less than 90% of CD8.

Points on this clonotype: The antigen remains unidentified.

TCRdb re-called the 5' RACE reads with MiXCR, one entry per CDR3 protein. Of 300,000 to 400,000 distinct CDR3 sequences detected, over 8.5% appear once; the ten largest clones hold approximately 3.3%. Sequencing was performed on CD4+ T cells sorted from PBMCs, taken 45 days after the yellow fever booster vaccination. This TCR was recovered from a man aged 18-30 years who received the YFV17D yellow fever vaccine.

The CDR3 protein is CASSRQGLLRETQYF. CDR3 coding DNA: TGTGCCAGCAGCCGACAGGGACTTCTGCGGGAGACCCAGTACTTC. V and J are TRBV7-2 and TRBJ2-5; D perhaps matches TRBD1 (7 bases). Deletions cut 5 bases from V and 5 bases from J, with 18 bases between. The CDR3 loop spans 15 amino acids. Germline V gives CDR1 SGHTA, CDR2 FQGNSA.